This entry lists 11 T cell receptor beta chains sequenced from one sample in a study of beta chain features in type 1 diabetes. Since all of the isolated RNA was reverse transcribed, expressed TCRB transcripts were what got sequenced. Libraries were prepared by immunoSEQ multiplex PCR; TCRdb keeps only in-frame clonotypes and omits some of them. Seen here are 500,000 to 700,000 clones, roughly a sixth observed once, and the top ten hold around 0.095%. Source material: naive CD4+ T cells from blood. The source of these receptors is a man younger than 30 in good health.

The CDR3 region is CASSFGILQAYMFF. The CDR3 coding sequence is TGTGCCAGCAGCTTCGGGATTCTACAGGCCTATATGTTCTTC. The chain has TRBV7-2 and TRBJ2-1, with D perhaps assigned TRBD1 or TRBD2 (5 bases each). Between the trimmed V and J ends, which lost 3 bases and 15 bases, there was a span of 21 bases. The CDR3 has 14 amino acids. Germline V lookup: CDR1 SGHTA, CDR2 FQGNSA.

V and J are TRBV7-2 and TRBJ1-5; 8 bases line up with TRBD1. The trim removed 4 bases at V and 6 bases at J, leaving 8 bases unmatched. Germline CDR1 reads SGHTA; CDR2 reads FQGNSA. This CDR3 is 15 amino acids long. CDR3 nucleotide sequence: TGTGCCAGCAGCTGGTCAGGGGGCTGGAGTCAGCCCCAGCATTTT. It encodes CASSWSGGWSQPQHF.

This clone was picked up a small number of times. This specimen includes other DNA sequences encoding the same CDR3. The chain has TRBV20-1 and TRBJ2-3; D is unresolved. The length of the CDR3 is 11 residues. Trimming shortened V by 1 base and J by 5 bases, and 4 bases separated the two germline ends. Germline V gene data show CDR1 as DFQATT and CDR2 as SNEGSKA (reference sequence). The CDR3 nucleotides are TGCAGTGCTAGAGGAGGAGATACGCAGTATTTT. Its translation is CSARGGDTQYF.

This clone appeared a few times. The CDR3 sequence is CSVGRELATGDEQYF. CDR3 nucleotide sequence: TGCAGCGTTGGCAGGGAACTAGCGACCGGTGACGAGCAGTACTTC. The chain uses TRBV29-1 and TRBJ2-7; 7 positions agree with TRBD2. This CDR3 is 15 amino acids long. The germline V gene encodes CDR1 SQVTM and CDR2 ANQGSEA. Trimming at V came to 4 bases and at J to 5 bases, leaving 14 bases not matched to a gene.

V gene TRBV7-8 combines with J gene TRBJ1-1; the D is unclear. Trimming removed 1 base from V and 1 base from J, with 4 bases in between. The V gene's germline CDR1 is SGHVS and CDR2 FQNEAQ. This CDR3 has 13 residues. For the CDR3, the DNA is TGTGCCAGCAGCTTAGAAGAGAACACTGAAGCTTTCTTT. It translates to CASSLEENTEAFF.

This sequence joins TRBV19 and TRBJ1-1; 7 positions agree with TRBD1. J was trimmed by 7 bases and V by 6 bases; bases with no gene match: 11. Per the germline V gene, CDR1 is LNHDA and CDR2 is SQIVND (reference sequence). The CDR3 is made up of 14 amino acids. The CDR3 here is CASRTTGYRNEAFF. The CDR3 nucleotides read TGTGCCAGTAGGACGACAGGGTATCGTAATGAAGCTTTCTTT.

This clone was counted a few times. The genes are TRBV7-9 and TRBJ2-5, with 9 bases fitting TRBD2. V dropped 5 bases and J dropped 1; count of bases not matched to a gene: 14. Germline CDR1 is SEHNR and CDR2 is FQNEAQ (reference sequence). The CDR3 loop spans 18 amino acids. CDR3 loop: CASSARYGGTSLQETQYF. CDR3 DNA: TGTGCCAGCAGCGCCCGTTATGGGGGGACTAGCCTCCAAGAGACCCAGTACTTC. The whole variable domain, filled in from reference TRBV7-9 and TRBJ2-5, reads DTGVSQNPRHKITKRGQNVTFRCDPISEHNRLYWYRQTLGQGPEFLTYFQNEAQLEKSRLLSDRFSAERPKGSFSTLEIQRTEQGDSAMYLCASSARYGGTSLQETQYFGPGTRLLVL.

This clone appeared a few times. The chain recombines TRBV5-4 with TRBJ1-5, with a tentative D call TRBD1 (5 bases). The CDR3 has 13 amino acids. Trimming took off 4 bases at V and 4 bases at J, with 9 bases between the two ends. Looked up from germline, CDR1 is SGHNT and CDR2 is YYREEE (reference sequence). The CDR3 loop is CASSADSNQPQHF. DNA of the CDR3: TGTGCCAGCAGCGCCGACAGTAATCAGCCCCAGCATTTT.

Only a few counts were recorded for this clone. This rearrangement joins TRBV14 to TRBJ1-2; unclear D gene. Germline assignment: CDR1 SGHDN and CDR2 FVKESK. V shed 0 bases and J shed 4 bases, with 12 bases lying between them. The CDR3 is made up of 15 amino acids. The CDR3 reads CASSQEWQVPYGYTF. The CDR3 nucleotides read TGTGCCAGCAGCCAAGAGTGGCAGGTCCCCTATGGCTACACCTTC.

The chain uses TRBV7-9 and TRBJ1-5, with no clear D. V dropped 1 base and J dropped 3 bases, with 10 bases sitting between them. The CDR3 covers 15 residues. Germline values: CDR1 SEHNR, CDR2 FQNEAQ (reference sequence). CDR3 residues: CASSLGGVINQPQHF. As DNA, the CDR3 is TGTGCCAGCAGCTTAGGCGGGGTGATCAATCAGCCCCAGCATTTT.

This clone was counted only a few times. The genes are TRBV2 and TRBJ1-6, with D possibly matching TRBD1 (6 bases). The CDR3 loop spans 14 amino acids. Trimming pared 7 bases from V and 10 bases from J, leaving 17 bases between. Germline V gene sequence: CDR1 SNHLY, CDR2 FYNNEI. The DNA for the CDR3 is TGTGCCAGCACCGAACAGGGTCTAGGATCACCCCTCCACTTT. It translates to CASTEQGLGSPLHF.